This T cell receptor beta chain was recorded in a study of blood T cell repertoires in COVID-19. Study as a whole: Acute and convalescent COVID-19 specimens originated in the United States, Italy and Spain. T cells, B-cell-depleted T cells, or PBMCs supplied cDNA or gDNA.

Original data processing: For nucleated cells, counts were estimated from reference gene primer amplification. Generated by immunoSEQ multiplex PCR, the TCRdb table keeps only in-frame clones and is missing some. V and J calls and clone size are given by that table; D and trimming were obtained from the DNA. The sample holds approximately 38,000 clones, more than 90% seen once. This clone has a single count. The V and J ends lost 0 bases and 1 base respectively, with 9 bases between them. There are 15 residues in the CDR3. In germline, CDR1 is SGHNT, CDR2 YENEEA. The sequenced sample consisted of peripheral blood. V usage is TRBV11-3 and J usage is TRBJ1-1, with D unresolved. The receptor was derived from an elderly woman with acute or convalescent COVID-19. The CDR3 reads CASSLEGTSNTEAFF. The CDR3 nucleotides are TGTGCCAGCAGCTTAGAGGGCACATCGAACACTGAAGCTTTCTTT.